This TCR beta chain was sequenced during a study of blood T cells in healthy people across ages. Study observations and caveats: The recorded TCR beta diversity per million T cells decreased in a roughly linear manner with age.

This CDR3 spans 21 amino acids. Trimming stripped 0 bases from V and 8 bases from J, with 31 bases between. CDR1 MGHRA and CDR2 YSYEKL come from the germline V gene. The sample, around 10 milliliters of peripheral blood, was drawn from each donor. Primed by a sample-barcoded 5' primer and a J-beta primer mix, a second PCR proceeded for about 7 to 11 cycles. Each TCR beta cDNA got a 12-nucleotide random molecular identifier. TCRdb reprocessed the 5' RACE reads with MiXCR, giving one entry per CDR3 protein. Of some 290,000 distinct CDR3 sequences in the sample, around 30% are singletons; the top ten hold roughly 28%. On this clonotype: Its specificity is not known.

The chain combines TRBV4-1 with TRBJ1-4; tentatively, D is TRBD1 (5 bases). The sequence came from a woman in her 70s in good health. The sample consisted of blood. The CDR3 nucleotides are TGCGCCAGCAGCCAAGATAGTGCGGTGGCAGGGATGGTCGGGCCAGAAGAAAAACTGTTTTTT. Translating it yields CASSQDSAVAGMVGPEEKLFF.